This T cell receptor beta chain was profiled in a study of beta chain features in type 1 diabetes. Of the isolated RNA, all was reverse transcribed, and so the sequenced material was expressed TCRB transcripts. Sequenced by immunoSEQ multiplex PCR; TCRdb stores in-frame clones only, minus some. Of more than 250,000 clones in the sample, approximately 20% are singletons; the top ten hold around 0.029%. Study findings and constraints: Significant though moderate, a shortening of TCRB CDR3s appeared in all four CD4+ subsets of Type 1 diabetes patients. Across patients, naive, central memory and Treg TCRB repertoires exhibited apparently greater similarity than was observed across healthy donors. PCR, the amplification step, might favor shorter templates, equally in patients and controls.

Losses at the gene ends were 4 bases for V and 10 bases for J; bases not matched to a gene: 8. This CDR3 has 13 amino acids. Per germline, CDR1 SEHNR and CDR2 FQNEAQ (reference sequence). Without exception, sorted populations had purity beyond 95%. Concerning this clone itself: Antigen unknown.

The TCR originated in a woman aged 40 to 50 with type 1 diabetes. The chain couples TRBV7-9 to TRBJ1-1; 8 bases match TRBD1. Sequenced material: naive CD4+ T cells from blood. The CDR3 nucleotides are TGTGCCAGCAGCTCGACAGGGGTTGGGGGAGCTTTCTTT. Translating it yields CASSSTGVGGAFF.